What follows is one TCR beta chain and its context. The antigen remains unidentified. From germline, CDR1 is ENHRY and CDR2 SYGVKD. The length of the CDR3 is 15 residues. V was shortened by 2 bases and J by 2 bases, with 12 bases between the two germline ends. The sample comes from a study of T cell repertoires in cytomegalovirus infection. Study-wide results and caveats: The cumulative frequency of public TCR beta families identified carriers of CMV plus the relevant HLA.

Using its own MiXCR run on the reads, TCRdb lists one record per CDR3 protein. In the table there are more than 250,000 distinct CDR3 sequences, roughly 25% of which are singletons. The chain employs TRBV10-3 and TRBJ2-5; D assignment may be TRBD1 or TRBD2 (5 bases each). Sequencing was performed on cultured PBMCs, taken from culture after CMV antigen stimulation. The source of this sequence is a human donor in good health (CMV status not recorded). Some clones in this sample may be carry-over from other donors' samples. CDR3 sequence: CAISEVGTVQETQYF. The CDR3 DNA reads as TGTGCCATCAGTGAGGTGGGGACGGTACAAGAGACCCAGTACTTC.